This TCR beta chain was sequenced during a study of blood T cell repertoires in COVID-19. Study information: There were acute and convalescent COVID-19 samples, and they came from the United States, Italy and Spain. PBMCs, B-cell-depleted T cells, or T cells provided the cDNA or gDNA that made up the material.

The CDR3 is made up of 14 amino acids. As processed by the authors: Amplification from reference gene primers served as the basis for estimated nucleated cell counts. Clones were sequenced by immunoSEQ multiplex PCR, and TCRdb holds only the in-frame ones, with some missing. V and J calls plus clone size are reproduced from that table; the DNA served to infer D and trimming. The data hold around 260,000 clones, with 84% observed a single time. This TCR was recovered from a man aged 55 to 70 with acute or convalescent COVID-19. The sequencing input was peripheral blood. This chain connects TRBV21-1 to TRBJ2-7; the table's D call, TRBD1, was not checked against the DNA. TRBV21-1 is a documented pseudogene. Written as DNA, the CDR3 is TGTGCCAGCAGCCTCGGGACAGGGACCTACGAGCAGTACTTC. Amino acid sequence: CASSLGTGTYEQYF.